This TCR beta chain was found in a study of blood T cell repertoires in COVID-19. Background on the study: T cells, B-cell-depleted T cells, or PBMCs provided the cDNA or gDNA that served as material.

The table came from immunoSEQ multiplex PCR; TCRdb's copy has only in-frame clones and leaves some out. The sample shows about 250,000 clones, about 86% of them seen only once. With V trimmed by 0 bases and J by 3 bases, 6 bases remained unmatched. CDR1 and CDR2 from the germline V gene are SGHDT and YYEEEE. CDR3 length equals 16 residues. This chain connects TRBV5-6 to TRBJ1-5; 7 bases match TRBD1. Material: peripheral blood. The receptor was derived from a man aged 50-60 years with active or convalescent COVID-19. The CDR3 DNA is TGTGCCAGCAGCTTGGTGGGGCAGGGGGACAATCAGCCCCAGCATTTT. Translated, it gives CASSLVGQGDNQPQHF.